Following are 20 T cell receptor beta chains from one sample sequenced in a study of blood T cell repertoires in COVID-19. Produced via immunoSEQ multiplex PCR; TCRdb's table is partial and in-frame only. Of roughly 300,000 clones listed, about 90% were seen once; the top ten hold approximately 6.5%. Sequencing was performed on peripheral blood. Source of these receptors: a man between 18 and 29 years old who had recovered from COVID-19.

The V call is TRBV6-5, the J call TRBJ1-1; TRBD1 aligns across 8 bases. CDR1 and CDR2 (germline): MNHEY, SVGAGI. J lost 4 bases, V lost 5 bases, and 6 bases had no gene match. This CDR3 is 14 amino acids long. CDR3 nucleotides: TGTGCCAGCAGTACCACAGGGGGAGTCACTGAAGCTTTCTTT. Translation gives CASSTTGGVTEAFF.

Here the CDR3 reads CASSRIQGRSSYEQYF. In DNA form, the CDR3 reads TGTGCCAGCAGTCGAATACAGGGACGAAGCTCCTACGAGCAGTACTTC. The genes are TRBV6-6 and TRBJ2-7, with D possibly matching TRBD1 (6 bases). CDR1 MNHNY and CDR2 SVGAGI come from the germline V gene (reference sequence). CDR3 length: 16 residues. Trimming left V 5 bases short and J 0 bases short, with 17 bases between.

This clone was found a few times. This chain uses TRBV25-1 with TRBJ2-1; 7 bases agree with TRBD2. Trimming at V came to 1 base and at J to 4 bases, leaving 4 bases not matched to a gene. This CDR3 has 15 residues. Germline values: CDR1 MGHDK, CDR2 SYGVNS. CDR3 sequence: CASSEFSGGYNEQFF. DNA for the CDR3: TGTGCCAGCAGTGAATTTTCGGGGGGTTACAATGAGCAGTTCTTC.

The chain has TRBV4-1 and TRBJ2-1; tentative D call: TRBD1 (5 bases). The CDR3 length is 18 residues. CDR1 and CDR2 from the germline V gene are MGHRA and YSYEKL. V was pared by 1 base and J by 0 bases, with 16 bases between. The CDR3 DNA reads as TGCGCCAGCAGCCAAGGTACAGGAAGGGTCAGCTCCTACAATGAGCAGTTCTTC. Translated: CASSQGTGRVSSYNEQFF.

V gene TRBV6-1 combines with J gene TRBJ1-2; the D gene is possibly TRBD1 (5 bases). V shed 2 bases and J shed 5 bases, with 12 bases lying between them. CDR1 MNHNS and CDR2 SASEGT come from the germline V gene. The CDR3 is 14 residues long. The CDR3 loop is CASSELRGGYGYTF. The DNA of the CDR3 is TGTGCCAGCAGTGAACTGCGGGGGGGGTATGGCTACACCTTC.

This chain uses TRBV27 with TRBJ1-1; D perhaps matches TRBD1 (6 bases). V was trimmed by 2 bases and J by 10 bases, leaving 20 bases between them. CDR1 is MNHEY, CDR2 SMNVEV, per germline (reference sequence). This CDR3 is 15 amino acids long. CDR3 sequence: CASSLPYNTGILAFF. In nucleotides, the CDR3 is TGTGCCAGCAGTTTACCGTACAATACAGGGATATTAGCTTTCTTT.

This chain links TRBV4-2 with TRBJ2-1, with 7 nucleotides matching TRBD2. The CDR3 totals 21 residues. Germline loops: CDR1 LGHNA, CDR2 YNFKEQ. V lost 1 base, J lost 3 bases, and 21 bases stayed unmatched. The CDR3 loop reads CASSQVWRGTRVGGSYNEQFF. The CDR3 DNA is TGTGCCAGCAGCCAAGTTTGGAGGGGAACCCGAGTGGGCGGGAGCTACAATGAGCAGTTCTTC.

The rearrangement uses TRBV28 and TRBJ2-5; D remains ambiguous. V was shortened by 8 bases and J by 2 bases, with 12 bases between the two germline ends. Germline CDR1 MDHEN, CDR2 SYDVKM. The CDR3 has 13 residues. CDR3 protein: CASCVAEQETQYF. CDR3 coding DNA: TGTGCCAGCTGTGTGGCAGAACAAGAGACCCAGTACTTC.

The rearrangement uses TRBV5-6 and TRBJ2-1, with 11 positions matching TRBD2. With 5 bases clipped from V and 8 bases from J, the junction kept 12 bases outside the gene matches. The V gene's germline CDR1 is SGHDT and CDR2 YYEEEE. The CDR3 runs to 16 residues. The CDR3: CASRTGVLAGGYEQFF. CDR3 sequence (DNA): TGTGCCAGCAGGACGGGAGTCTTAGCGGGAGGGTATGAGCAGTTCTTC.

The chain couples TRBV19 to TRBJ1-4, with D maybe TRBD1 (5 bases). This CDR3 contains 13 residues. The ends were cut back, 3 bases at V and 8 bases at J, with 10 bases in the middle. Germline-derived CDR1 and CDR2 are LNHDA and SQIVND (reference sequence). The CDR3 spells CASSMTEQEKLFF. As DNA, the CDR3 is TGTGCCAGTAGTATGACAGAGCAAGAAAAACTGTTTTTT.

This clone was seen a single time. The V and J genes are TRBV3-1 (or the pseudogene TRBV3-2) and TRBJ2-7; TRBD1 aligns across 9 bases. This CDR3 has 20 residues. In germline, CDR1 is LGHDT, CDR2 YNNKEL (reference sequence). Trimming took 9 bases from V and 0 from J; bases not matched to a gene: 24. This CDR3 is CASPTRERGQGLSSSYEQYF. The CDR3 DNA sequence: TGTGCCAGTCCCACCAGAGAAAGGGGACAGGGTTTATCAAGCTCCTACGAGCAGTACTTC.

This clone has only one observation. This rearrangement joins TRBV5-1 to TRBJ2-1, with TRBD2 matching over 13 bases. With V trimmed by 4 bases and J by 9 bases, 7 bases remained unmatched. The CDR3 covers 15 residues. CDR1 and CDR2 (germline): SGHRS, YFSETQ. CDR3 region: CASSTGTSGIGEQFF. DNA for the CDR3: TGCGCCAGCAGCACCGGGACTAGCGGGATCGGTGAGCAGTTCTTC.

The rearrangement joins TRBV27 to TRBJ2-7; D might be TRBD1 (5 bases). Germline CDR1 and CDR2: MNHEY and SMNVEV (reference sequence). V was pared by 8 bases and J by 2 bases, with 16 bases between. This CDR3 has 14 amino acids. CDR3 loop: CASHTAGSPYEQYF. CDR3 DNA: TGTGCCAGCCATACAGCAGGGTCCCCCTACGAGCAGTACTTC.

This rearrangement joins TRBV27 to TRBJ2-5; 10 positions match TRBD1. J was trimmed by 7 bases and V by 5 bases; bases with no gene match: 16. This CDR3 is 17 amino acids long. Germline CDR1 reads MNHEY; CDR2 reads SMNVEV (reference sequence). The CDR3 spells CASSPTFPGQGPWTQYF. CDR3 DNA: TGTGCCAGCAGTCCAACCTTCCCGGGACAGGGGCCTTGGACCCAGTACTTC.

The chain carries TRBV6-6 and TRBJ1-2; no reliable D call. Germline CDR1 MNHNY, CDR2 SVGAGI (reference sequence). This CDR3 comprises 13 residues. V shed 0 bases and J shed 3 bases, with 5 bases lying between them. The CDR3 loop reads CASSYSAYYGYTF. The CDR3 DNA reads TGTGCCAGCAGTTACTCGGCTTACTATGGCTACACCTTC.

The rearrangement links TRBV4-1 to TRBJ2-1, with 10 bases identical to TRBD1. This CDR3 comprises 15 residues. The trim removed 3 bases at V and 2 bases at J, leaving 1 base unmatched. Germline CDR1 reads MGHRA; CDR2 reads YSYEKL. CDR3 in amino acids: CASSHGTGAYNEQFF. In DNA, the CDR3 is TGCGCCAGCAGCCATGGGACAGGGGCCTACAATGAGCAGTTCTTC.

The chain recombines TRBV5-1 with TRBJ1-2; perhaps TRBD1 as D (5 bases). Trimming removed 0 bases at V and 7 bases at J, with 10 bases between. The germline V gene has CDR1 SGHRS and CDR2 YFSETQ. The CDR3 covers 13 residues. CDR3 protein: CASSLVGLSGYTF. The CDR3 DNA follows: TGCGCCAGCAGCTTGGTGGGGCTAAGTGGCTACACCTTC.

V usage is TRBV29-1 and J usage is TRBJ2-2; 9 bases map to TRBD1. CDR3 size: 15 residues. After removal of 5 bases from V and 6 bases from J, the junction contained 10 bases not matched to a gene. Per the germline V gene, CDR1 is SQVTM and CDR2 is ANQGSEA. The CDR3 reads CSVLTGGALAGELFF. The CDR3 coding sequence is TGCAGCGTTTTAACAGGGGGCGCCTTGGCCGGGGAGCTGTTTTTT.

This clone was found once. The CDR3 region is CASSSSRYAGNEQFF. The CDR3 DNA follows: TGTGCCAGCAGTTCCTCCCGGTACGCGGGCAATGAGCAGTTCTTC. This chain connects TRBV6-5 to TRBJ2-1, with a weak D call TRBD2 (5 bases). Per germline, CDR1 MNHEY and CDR2 SVGAGI. Trimming left V 4 bases short and J 6 bases short, with 16 bases between. The length of the CDR3 is 15 residues.

This clone has a handful of counts. This chain joins TRBV27 and TRBJ2-1, with TRBD2 matching 13 bases. V was pared by 5 bases and J by 9 bases, with 7 bases of the junction left unmatched. Germline lookup yields CDR1 MNHEY and CDR2 SMNVEV (reference sequence). The CDR3 covers 15 residues. Here the CDR3 reads CASSPRTSGSAEQFF. Here the CDR3 DNA reads TGTGCCAGCAGTCCACGGACTAGCGGGAGCGCTGAGCAGTTCTTC.